This T cell receptor beta chain was recovered during a study of blood T cell repertoires in COVID-19. For the study at large: Acute-phase and convalescent COVID-19 samples originated in the United States, Italy and Spain. T cells, B-cell-depleted T cells, or PBMCs supplied cDNA or gDNA.

Original analysis: Estimated nucleated cell counts came from reference gene primer amplification. The assay was immunoSEQ multiplex PCR, and TCRdb's table has in-frame clones only and misses some. The DNA gave D and trimming, while V, J and clone size come from that table. The sample lists about 90,000 clones; roughly four fifths were seen once. V dropped 3 bases and J dropped 3 bases, with 8 bases sitting between them. From germline, CDR1 is SQVTM and CDR2 ANQGSEA. CDR3 length: 12 amino acids. The V and J genes are TRBV29-1 and TRBJ1-1, with TRBD1 as a possible D gene (5 bases). The sequencing input was peripheral blood. This receptor was identified in a human donor in a cohort sampled during active COVID-19. CDR3 bases: TGCAGCGTTGACAGGGTAGACACTGAAGCTTTCTTT. This gives the protein CSVDRVDTEAFF.